The rows below give T cell receptor beta chains drawn from one sample of a study of CD8 T cells in ankylosing spondylitis. TCRdb re-called the 5' RACE reads through MiXCR, storing one row per CDR3 protein. The profile shows roughly 280,000 distinct CDR3 sequences, approximately 20% of them singletons. Sequencing input: blood, either unsorted or a sorted T cell fraction (not recorded which). The receptor source for this set is a male donor with ankylosing spondylitis or in good health (not recorded which). The CDR3 runs from the conserved cysteine through the conserved F or W. Clone size, where shown, is once, few, many, or a class for clones that have expanded.

abundance	v_gene	j_gene	CDR3aa
few	TRBV5-1	TRBJ1-1	CASSLDLGANTEAFF
few	TRBV20-1	TRBJ2-3	CSAPMTRQGSDTQYF
-	TRBV28	TRBJ1-2	CASSPSGTYGYTF
-	TRBV5-1	TRBJ2-1	CASSPTGGSGGSYNEQFF
-	TRBV7-2	TRBJ1-4	CASSFLGQGNEKLFF
many	TRBV29-1	TRBJ1-2	CSVDRGDYGYTF
many	TRBV29-1	TRBJ2-5	CSVEGTSQQETQYF
few	TRBV10-3	TRBJ2-3	CAIAEALAGVTDTQYF
-	TRBV20-1	TRBJ1-5	CSAWDRNQPQHF
many	TRBV12-3/TRBV12-4	TRBJ1-5	CASSLSGSNQPQHF
many	TRBV4-1	TRBJ1-5	CASSSTDMDNQPQHF
-	TRBV9	TRBJ2-1	CASSPKTGYYNEQFF
many	TRBV20-1	TRBJ2-2	CSARAPTALANTGELFF
few	TRBV6-1	TRBJ1-6	CASRDSLNSPLHF
many	TRBV10-3	TRBJ1-1	CAIRLTGDNTEAFF
many	TRBV7-3	TRBJ2-1	CASSPQGSSYNEQFF
few	TRBV12-3/TRBV12-4	TRBJ2-1	CASRLGQSYNEQFF
-	TRBV30	TRBJ1-1	CAWTDGGATEAFF
many	TRBV2	TRBJ2-3	CASSLDRVADTQYF